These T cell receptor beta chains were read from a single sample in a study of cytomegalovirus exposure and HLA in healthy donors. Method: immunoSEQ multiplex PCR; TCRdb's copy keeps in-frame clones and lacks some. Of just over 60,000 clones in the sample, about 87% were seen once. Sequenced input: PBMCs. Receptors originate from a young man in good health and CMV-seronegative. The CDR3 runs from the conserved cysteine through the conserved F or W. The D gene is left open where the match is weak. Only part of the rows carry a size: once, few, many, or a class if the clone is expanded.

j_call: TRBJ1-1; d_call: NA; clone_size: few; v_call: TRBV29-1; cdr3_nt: TGCAGCGTACTGGGACATATGAACACTGAAGCTTTCTTT; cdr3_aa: CSVLGHMNTEAFF
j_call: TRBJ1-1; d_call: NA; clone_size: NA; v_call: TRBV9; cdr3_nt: TGTGCCAGCAGCGTAGGGCAGATGAACACTGAAGCTTTCTTT; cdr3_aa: CASSVGQMNTEAFF
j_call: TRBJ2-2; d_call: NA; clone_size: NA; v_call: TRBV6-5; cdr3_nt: TGTGCCAGCAGACCCGGGTCGGGCACCGGGGAGCTGTTTTTT; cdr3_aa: CASRPGSGTGELFF
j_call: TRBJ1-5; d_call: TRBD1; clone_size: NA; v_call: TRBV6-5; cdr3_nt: TGTGCCAGCAGTTACCGGGGACAGGGAAATCAGCCCCAGCATTTT; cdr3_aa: CASSYRGQGNQPQHF
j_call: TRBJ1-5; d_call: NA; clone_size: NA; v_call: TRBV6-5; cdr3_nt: TGTGCCAGCAGTTTTTCCGGTCAGCCCCAGCATTTT; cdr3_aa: CASSFSGQPQHF
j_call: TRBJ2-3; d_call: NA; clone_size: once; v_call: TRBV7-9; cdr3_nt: TGTGCCAGCAGCACTTATACAGGCCAGGATACGCAGTATTTT; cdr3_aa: CASSTYTGQDTQYF
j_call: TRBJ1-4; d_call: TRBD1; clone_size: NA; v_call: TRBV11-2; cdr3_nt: TGTGCCAGCAGCGGACAGGCCTATAATGAAAAACTGTTTTTT; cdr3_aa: CASSGQAYNEKLFF
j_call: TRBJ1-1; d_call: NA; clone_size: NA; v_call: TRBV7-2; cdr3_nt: TGTGCCAGCAGCTTTGGGCAGGGCACTGAAGCTTTCTTT; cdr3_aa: CASSFGQGTEAFF
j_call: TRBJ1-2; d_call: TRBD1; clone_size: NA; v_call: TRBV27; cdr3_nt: TGTGCCAGCAGTTTAGGGACAGGGGCCGGCTACACCTTC; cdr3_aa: CASSLGTGAGYTF
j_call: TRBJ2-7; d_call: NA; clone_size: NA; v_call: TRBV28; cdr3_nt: TGTGCCAGCAGTGTTTCGGCCCGGAGCTACGAGCAGTACTTC; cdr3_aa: CASSVSARSYEQYF
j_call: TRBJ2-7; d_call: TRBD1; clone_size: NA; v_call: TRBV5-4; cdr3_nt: TGTGCCAGCAGCTACTCGACAGGGACCTCCTACGAGCAGTACTTC; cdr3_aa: CASSYSTGTSYEQYF
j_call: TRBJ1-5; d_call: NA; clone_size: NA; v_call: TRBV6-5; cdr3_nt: TGTGCCAGCAGTAGGACAGATAGCAATCAGCCCCAGCATTTT; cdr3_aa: CASSRTDSNQPQHF
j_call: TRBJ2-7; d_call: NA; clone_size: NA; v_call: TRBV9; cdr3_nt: TGTGCCAGCAGCGCGGGGAACTCCTACGAGCAGTACTTC; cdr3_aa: CASSAGNSYEQYF
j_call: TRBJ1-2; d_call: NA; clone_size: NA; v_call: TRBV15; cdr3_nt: TGTGCCACCAGCAGAGAGGGGGGGACCTACTATGGCTACACCTTC; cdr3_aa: CATSREGGTYYGYTF
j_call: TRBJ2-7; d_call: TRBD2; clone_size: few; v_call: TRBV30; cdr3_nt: TGTGCCTGGATGGGACTAGCGAGCTCCTACGAGCAGTACTTC; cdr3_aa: CAWMGLASSYEQYF
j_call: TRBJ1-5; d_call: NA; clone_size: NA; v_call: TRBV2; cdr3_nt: TGTGCCAGCAGTAGCGGGAATCAGCCCCAGCATTTT; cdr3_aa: CASSSGNQPQHF
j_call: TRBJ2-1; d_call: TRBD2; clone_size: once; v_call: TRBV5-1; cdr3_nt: TGCGCCAGCCTACCTGTAGCGGGGGGGAACAATGAGCAGTTCTTC; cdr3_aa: CASLPVAGGNNEQFF
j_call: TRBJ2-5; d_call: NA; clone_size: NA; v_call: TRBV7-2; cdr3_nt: TGTGCCACCTCGAACCCCGGGGGGCCAGGGGAGACCCAGTACTTC; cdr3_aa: CATSNPGGPGETQYF
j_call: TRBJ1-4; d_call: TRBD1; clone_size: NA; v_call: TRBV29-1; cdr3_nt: TGCAGCGTTGAAGATCAGGGACAGCTAGATTTT; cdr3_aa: CSVEDQGQLDF
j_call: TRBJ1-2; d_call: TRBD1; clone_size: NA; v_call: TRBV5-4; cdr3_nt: TGTGCCAGCAGCTTGGGCCAGGGGGTTGGCTACACCTTC; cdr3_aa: CASSLGQGVGYTF
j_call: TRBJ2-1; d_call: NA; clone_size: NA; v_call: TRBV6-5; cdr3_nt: TGTGCCAGCAATAGAGGACAACCCAATGAGCAGTTCTTC; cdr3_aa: CASNRGQPNEQFF
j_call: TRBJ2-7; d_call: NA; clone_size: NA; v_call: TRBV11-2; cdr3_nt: TGTGCCAGCAGCTTAGCAGGGAACGAGCAGTACTTC; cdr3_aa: CASSLAGNEQYF